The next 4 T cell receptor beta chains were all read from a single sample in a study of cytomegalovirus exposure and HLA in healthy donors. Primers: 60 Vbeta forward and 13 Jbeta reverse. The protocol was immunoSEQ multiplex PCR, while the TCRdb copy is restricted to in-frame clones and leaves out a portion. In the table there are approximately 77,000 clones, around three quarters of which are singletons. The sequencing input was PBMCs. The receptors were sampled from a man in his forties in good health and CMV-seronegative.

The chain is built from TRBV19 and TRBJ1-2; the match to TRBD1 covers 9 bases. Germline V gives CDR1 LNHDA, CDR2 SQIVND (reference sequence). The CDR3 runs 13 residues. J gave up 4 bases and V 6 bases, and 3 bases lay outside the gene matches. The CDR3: CASRRGQGYGYTF. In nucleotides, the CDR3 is TGTGCCAGTAGGAGGGGACAGGGCTATGGCTACACCTTC.

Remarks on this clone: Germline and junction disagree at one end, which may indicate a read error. Here the CDR3 reads CASSLDSPSYNEQFF. The CDR3 coding sequence is TGCGCCAGCAGTTTGGACTCACCTTCCTACAATGAGCAGTTCTTC. The V call is TRBV5-1, the J call TRBJ2-1; D is possibly TRBD2 (5 bases). The germline V gene has CDR1 SGHRS and CDR2 YFSETQ. There are 15 residues in the CDR3.

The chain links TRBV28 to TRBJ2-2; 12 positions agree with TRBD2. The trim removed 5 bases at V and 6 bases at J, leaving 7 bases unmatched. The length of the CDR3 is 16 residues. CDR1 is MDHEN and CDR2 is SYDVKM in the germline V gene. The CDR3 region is CASSLLTSGRSGELFF. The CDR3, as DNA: TGTGCCAGCAGTCTCCTGACTAGCGGGAGATCCGGGGAGCTGTTTTTT.

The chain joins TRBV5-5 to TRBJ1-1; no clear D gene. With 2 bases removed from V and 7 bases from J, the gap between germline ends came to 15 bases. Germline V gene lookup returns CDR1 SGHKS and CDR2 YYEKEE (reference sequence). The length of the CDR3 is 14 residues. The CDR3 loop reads CASSLDFMTLEAFF. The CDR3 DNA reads TGTGCCAGCAGCTTAGATTTTATGACTCTTGAAGCTTTCTTT. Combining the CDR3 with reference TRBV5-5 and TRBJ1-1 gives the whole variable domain DAGVTQSPTHLIKTRGQQVTLRCSPISGHKSVSWYQQVLGQGPQFIFQYYEKEERGRGNFPDRFSARQFPNYSSELNVNALLLGDSALYLCASSLDFMTLEAFFGQGTRLTVV.